The 18 T cell receptor beta chains below were found in one sample sequenced in a study of T-cell memory formation after mild COVID-19. Using its own MiXCR run on the 5' RACE reads, TCRdb lists one record per CDR3 protein. The repertoire holds around 250,000 distinct CDR3 sequences, with around 15% as singletons. Sequences were obtained from PBMCs or a T cell subset sorted from them (not recorded which). The receptors shown here come from a man between 18 and 29 years old who had mild COVID-19 (a few samples of this study predate the infection). Cell type and time point are not known.

This clonotype occurred many times. The chain is built from TRBV20-1 and TRBJ2-7; 8 bases fit TRBD1. The CDR3 contains 13 residues. The germline gives CDR1 DFQATT, CDR2 SNEGSKA (reference sequence). The junction had 2 bases not matched to a gene; V was cut back by 4 bases and J by 0 bases. The CDR3 sequence is CSAIGQGSYEQYF. The CDR3 DNA sequence: TGCAGTGCTATCGGACAGGGCTCCTACGAGCAGTACTTC.

This clonotype occurred a few times. This sequence joins TRBV12-3 or TRBV12-4 and TRBJ2-1; D ambiguous. V was trimmed by 7 bases and J by 4 bases, leaving 5 bases between them. The CDR3 totals 11 residues. This chain's CDR3 is CASTQYNEQFF. CDR3 in DNA: TGTGCCAGCACCCAGTACAATGAGCAGTTCTTC.

This chain uses TRBV5-1 with TRBJ2-5; 11 bases are a match to TRBD1. V dropped 4 bases and J dropped 5; count of bases not matched to a gene: 13. CDR1 SGHRS and CDR2 YFSETQ come from the germline V gene. CDR3 length equals 17 residues. Here the CDR3 reads CASSPGQGVVSSETQYF. The CDR3 bases are TGCGCCAGCAGCCCGGGACAGGGGGTCGTATCGAGTGAGACCCAGTACTTC.

V and J are TRBV6-5 and TRBJ2-6; no clear D gene. CDR1 is MNHEY and CDR2 is SVGAGI in the germline V gene. The CDR3 totals 15 residues. Trimming removed 4 bases from V and 1 base from J, with 8 bases in between. The CDR3 DNA reads TGTGCCAGCAGTTCATTACCTTCTGGGGCCAACGTCCTGACTTTC. Protein sequence: CASSSLPSGANVLTF.

This clonotype was detected a few times. The chain carries TRBV5-1 and TRBJ1-1; D not certain. The CDR3 spans 11 residues. CDR1 is SGHRS and CDR2 is YFSETQ in the germline V gene. Trimming cost V 6 bases and J 9 bases, with 12 bases left between them. CDR3 in amino acids: CASTAAGKAFF. CDR3 nucleotides: TGCGCCAGCACCGCCGCCGGGAAAGCTTTCTTT.

This clonotype occurred a few times. The rearrangement links TRBV15 to TRBJ2-7; 9 nucleotides align to TRBD1. The CDR3 is 15 residues long. V lost 3 bases to trimming and J lost 6 bases; unmatched junction nucleotides: 9. Germline CDR1 and CDR2: LNHNV and YYDKDF (reference sequence). CDR3 in DNA: TGTGCCACCAGCAGGCGCCGGGACAGGGTAGTCGAGCAGTACTTC. As protein: CATSRRRDRVVEQYF.

The gene calls are TRBV9 and TRBJ1-6; D remains unclear. Germline loops: CDR1 SGDLS, CDR2 YYNGEE. This CDR3 contains 13 residues. Deletions cut 3 bases from V and 10 bases from J, with 11 bases between. As DNA, the CDR3 is TGTGCCAGCAGCGAGGACTGGAGGTCACCCCTCCACTTT. It is translated as CASSEDWRSPLHF.

The V call is TRBV6-5, the J call TRBJ2-3; 7 bases align to TRBD2. There are 15 residues in the CDR3. Germline values: CDR1 MNHEY, CDR2 SVGAGI. The trim removed 4 bases at V and 2 bases at J, leaving 6 bases unmatched. Here the CDR3 reads CASSSPSGVTDTQYF. CDR3 coding DNA: TGTGCCAGCAGTTCGCCTAGCGGAGTCACAGATACGCAGTATTTT.

This clonotype was observed at least ten times. This chain links TRBV5-1 with TRBJ2-4, with TRBD1 matching 7 bases. CDR3 length equals 17 residues. CDR1 and CDR2 from the germline V gene are SGHRS and YFSETQ. Trimming removed 0 bases from V and 2 bases from J; junction bases left unmatched: 8. The CDR3 DNA reads as TGCGCCAGCAGCTTGGAGGCAGGGGGAGTATCCAAAAACATTCAGTACTTC. Translating it yields CASSLEAGGVSKNIQYF.

This clonotype was counted only a few times. V usage is TRBV11-2 and J usage is TRBJ1-1, with D tentatively TRBD1 (6 bases). The germline V and J ends were trimmed by 10 bases and 3 bases, with 15 bases remaining between them. This CDR3 has 13 residues. Germline V gives CDR1 SGHAT, CDR2 FQNNGV. The CDR3 loop reads CATRGWEDTEAFF. CDR3 sequence (DNA): TGTGCCACGAGGGGGTGGGAGGACACTGAAGCTTTCTTT.

The chain has TRBV4-3 and TRBJ1-6; 10 nucleotides match TRBD1. There are 17 residues in the CDR3. Germline V gene lookup returns CDR1 LGHNA and CDR2 YSLEER. The ends lost 4 bases at V and 7 bases at J; junction bases unmatched: 10. The CDR3 spells CASSLGGTGVRNSPLHF. DNA for the CDR3: TGCGCCAGCAGCCTTGGGGGGACAGGGGTCCGGAATTCACCCCTCCACTTT.

The chain recombines TRBV7-3 with TRBJ1-1; TRBD1 agrees at 7 bases. Germline V gives CDR1 SGHTA, CDR2 FQGTGA. The V gene end was trimmed by 2 bases and the J gene end by 6 bases; junction bases not matched to a gene: 6. This CDR3 is built from 14 residues. The DNA of the CDR3 is TGTGCCAGCAGCTTATTAGGGGGCGCGGCTGAAGCTTTCTTT. Residues: CASSLLGGAAEAFF.

V and J are TRBV11-2 and TRBJ1-1; 8 bases align to TRBD1. Germline V CDR1 and CDR2: SGHAT, FQNNGV. The CDR3 contains 13 residues. The V gene end was trimmed by 8 bases and the J gene end by 1 base; junction bases not matched to a gene: 3. The CDR3 nucleotides are TGTGCCAGCTTCGGACAGGGGAACACTGAAGCTTTCTTT. Amino acid sequence: CASFGQGNTEAFF.

Written as DNA, the CDR3 is TGTGCCAGCAGCTTAGAGTCGTGGATATCCTATGGCTACACCTTC. Amino acids: CASSLESWISYGYTF. V gene TRBV7-2 combines with J gene TRBJ1-2, with D unresolved. Trimming cost V 1 base and J 4 bases, with 13 bases left between them. Germline CDR1 and CDR2: SGHTA and FQGNSA. CDR3 size: 15 residues.

The V and J genes are TRBV21-1 and TRBJ2-7. TRBV21-1 is annotated as a pseudogene. There are 14 residues in the CDR3. As DNA, the CDR3 is TGTGCCAGCACCTCTCGTAGACGGTCCTACGAGCAGTACGTC. Translation gives CASTSRRRSYEQYV.

This clonotype showed up just a few times. The chain carries TRBV7-6 and TRBJ2-3; 9 nucleotides agree with TRBD2. Trimming took 1 base from V and 5 from J; bases not matched to a gene: 1. Germline values: CDR1 SGHVS, CDR2 FNYEAQ. The CDR3 is 14 amino acids. CDR3 in DNA: TGTGCCAGCAGCTTAGGCGGGGGGGGAGATACGCAGTATTTT. It codes for CASSLGGGGDTQYF.

Many counts were recorded for this clonotype. This sequence joins TRBV5-1 and TRBJ2-5, with TRBD1 matching 10 bases. The junction had 8 bases not matched to a gene; V was cut back by 7 bases and J by 5 bases. The CDR3 extends over 14 amino acids. Germline V gene data show CDR1 as SGHRS and CDR2 as YFSETQ. The CDR3 loop is CASGTTGGGETQYF. CDR3 bases: TGCGCCAGCGGGACGACAGGGGGCGGCGAGACCCAGTACTTC.

The genes are TRBV11-2 and TRBJ2-2; 8 positions agree with TRBD1. CDR1 and CDR2 (germline): SGHAT, FQNNGV. J gave up 4 bases and V 6 bases, and 10 bases lay outside the gene matches. The CDR3 sequence is 16 residues long. Here the CDR3 reads CASRPPGTGPTGELFF. CDR3 nucleotide sequence: TGTGCCAGCAGGCCCCCCGGGACAGGTCCCACCGGGGAGCTGTTTTTT. The full variable domain, rest sourced from reference TRBV11-2 and TRBJ2-2, is EAGVAQSPRYKIIEKRQSVAFWCNPISGHATLYWYQQILGQGPKLLIQFQNNGVVDDSQLPKDRFSAERLKGVDSTLKIQPAKLEDSAVYLCASRPPGTGPTGELFFGEGSRLTVL.